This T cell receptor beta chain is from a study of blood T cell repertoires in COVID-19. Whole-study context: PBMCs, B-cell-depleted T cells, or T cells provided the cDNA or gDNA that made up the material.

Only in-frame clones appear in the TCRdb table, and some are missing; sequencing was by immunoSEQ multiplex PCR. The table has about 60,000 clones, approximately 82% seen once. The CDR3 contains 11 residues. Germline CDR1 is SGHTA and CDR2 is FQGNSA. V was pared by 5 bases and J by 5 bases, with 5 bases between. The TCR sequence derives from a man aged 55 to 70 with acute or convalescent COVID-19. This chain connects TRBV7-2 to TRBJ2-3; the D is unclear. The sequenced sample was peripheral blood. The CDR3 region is CASSPLDTQYF. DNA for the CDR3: TGTGCCAGCAGCCCGTTAGATACGCAGTATTTT.